This T cell receptor (beta chain) was identified in a study of identical twins. From germline, CDR1 is GTSNPN and CDR2 SVGIG (reference sequence). The CDR3 is 13 amino acids. Trimming took 4 bases from V and 1 from J, leaving 10 bases between them. In TCRdb, the 5' RACE reads were re-called with MiXCR into one record per CDR3 protein. This table has hundreds of thousands of distinct CDR3 sequences, over 5% appearing once. Study outcomes and limitations: Findings depended on cross-sectional statistics rather than tracking the same donors. Twins' excess sharing was less marked for out-of-frame beta sequences.

In the case of this clonotype: Its antigen remains unknown.

Material: naive T cells sorted from blood. This chain links TRBV30 with TRBJ1-2, with D uncertain. The sequence was obtained from a man aged 18 to 35 in good health. The CDR3 here is CAWIPGFNYGYTF. The CDR3 DNA reads TGTGCCTGGATTCCCGGGTTTAACTATGGCTACACCTTC.